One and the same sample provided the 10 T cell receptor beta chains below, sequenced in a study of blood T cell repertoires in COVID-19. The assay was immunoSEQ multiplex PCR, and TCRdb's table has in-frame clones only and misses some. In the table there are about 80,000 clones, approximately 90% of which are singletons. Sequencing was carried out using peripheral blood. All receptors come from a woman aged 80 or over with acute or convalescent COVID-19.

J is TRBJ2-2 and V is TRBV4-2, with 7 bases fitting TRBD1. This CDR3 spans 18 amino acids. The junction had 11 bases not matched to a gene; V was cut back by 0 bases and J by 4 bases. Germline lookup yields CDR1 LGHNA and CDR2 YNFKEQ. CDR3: CASSQDRGQFLTTGELFF. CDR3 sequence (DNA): TGTGCCAGCAGCCAAGATAGGGGGCAATTCCTAACCACCGGGGAGCTGTTTTTT.

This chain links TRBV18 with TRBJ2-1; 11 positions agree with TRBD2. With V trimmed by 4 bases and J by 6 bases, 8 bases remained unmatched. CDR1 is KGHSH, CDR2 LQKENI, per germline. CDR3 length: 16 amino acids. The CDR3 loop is CASSRSTSGGLNEQFF. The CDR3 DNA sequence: TGTGCCAGCTCACGTTCCACTAGCGGGGGACTCAATGAGCAGTTCTTC.

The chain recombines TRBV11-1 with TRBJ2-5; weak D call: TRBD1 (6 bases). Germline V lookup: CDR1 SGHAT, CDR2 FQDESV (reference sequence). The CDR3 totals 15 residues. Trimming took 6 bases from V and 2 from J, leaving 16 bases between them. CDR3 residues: CASSKGTRGQETQYF. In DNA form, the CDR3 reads TGTGCCAGCAGTAAAGGGACCAGGGGACAAGAGACCCAGTACTTC.

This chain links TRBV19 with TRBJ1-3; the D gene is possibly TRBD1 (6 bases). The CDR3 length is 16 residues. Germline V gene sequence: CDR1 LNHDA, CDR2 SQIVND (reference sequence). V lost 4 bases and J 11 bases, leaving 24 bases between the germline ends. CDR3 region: CASSRSWTASNSPIYF. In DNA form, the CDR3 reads TGTGCCAGTAGTAGGTCCTGGACAGCCAGCAATTCTCCCATATATTTT.

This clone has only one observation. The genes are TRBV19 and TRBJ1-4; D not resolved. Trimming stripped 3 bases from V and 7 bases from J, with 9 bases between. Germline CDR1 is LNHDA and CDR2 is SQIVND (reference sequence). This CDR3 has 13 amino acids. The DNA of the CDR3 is TGTGCCAGTAGTATCCCCCCCGGTGAAAAACTGTTTTTT. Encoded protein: CASSIPPGEKLFF.

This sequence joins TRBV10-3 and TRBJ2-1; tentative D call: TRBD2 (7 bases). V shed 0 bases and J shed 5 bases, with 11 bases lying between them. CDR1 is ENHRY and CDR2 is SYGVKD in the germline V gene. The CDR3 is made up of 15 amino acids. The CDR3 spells CAISESGGLNNEQFF. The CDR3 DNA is TGTGCCATCAGTGAGTCGGGGGGGCTTAACAATGAGCAGTTCTTC.

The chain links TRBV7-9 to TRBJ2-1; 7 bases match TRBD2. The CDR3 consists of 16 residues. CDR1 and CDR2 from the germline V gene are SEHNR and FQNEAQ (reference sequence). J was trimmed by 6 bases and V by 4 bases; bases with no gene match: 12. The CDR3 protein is CASSSPQAGVLNEQFF. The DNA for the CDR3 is TGTGCCAGCAGCTCCCCCCAGGCGGGAGTCCTCAATGAGCAGTTCTTC.

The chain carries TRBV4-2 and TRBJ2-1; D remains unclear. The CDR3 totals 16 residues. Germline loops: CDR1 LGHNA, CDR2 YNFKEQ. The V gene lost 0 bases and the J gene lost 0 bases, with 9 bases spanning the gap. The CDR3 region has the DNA TGTGCCAGCAGCCAAGAGAACTGGAGCTCCTACAATGAGCAGTTCTTC. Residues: CASSQENWSSYNEQFF.

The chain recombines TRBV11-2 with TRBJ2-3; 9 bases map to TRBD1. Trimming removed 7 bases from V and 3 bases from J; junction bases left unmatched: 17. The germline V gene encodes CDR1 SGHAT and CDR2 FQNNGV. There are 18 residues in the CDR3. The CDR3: CASKGNRGRVRPTDTQYF. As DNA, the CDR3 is TGTGCCAGCAAGGGGAACAGGGGGCGCGTTCGGCCAACAGATACGCAGTATTTT.

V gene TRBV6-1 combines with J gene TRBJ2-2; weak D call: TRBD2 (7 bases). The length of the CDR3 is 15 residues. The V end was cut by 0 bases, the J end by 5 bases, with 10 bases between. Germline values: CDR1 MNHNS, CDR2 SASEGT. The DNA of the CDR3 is TGTGCCAGCAGTGAAGCGGGGGGGCCTACCGGGGAGCTGTTTTTT. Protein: CASSEAGGPTGELFF.